The clone carrying this TCR beta chain has a count of ten or more. The source of the sample is a study of Graves' ophthalmopathy and Graves' hyperthyroidism. Amplification from RNA transcripts yielded the TCR beta CDR3 regions. The first-round RT-PCR employed HTBI primers together with the Qiagen OneStep RT-PCR kit. A multiplex PCR was then performed as the second round. MiXCR, run by TCRdb on the multiplex PCR reads, gives a single entry per CDR3 protein. The table includes 200,000 to 250,000 distinct CDR3 sequences, roughly 21% detected once. Trimming at V came to 0 bases and at J to 3 bases, leaving 0 bases not matched to a gene. This CDR3 has 14 amino acids. Germline V gene lookup returns CDR1 LNHNV and CDR2 YYDKDF (reference sequence).

The chain is built from TRBV15 and TRBJ2-7; TRBD2 aligns across 9 bases. This receptor was identified in a woman aged 50 to 60 with Graves' ophthalmopathy. The sample taken for sequencing was peripheral blood. The chain's CDR3 is CATSRETSGYEQYF. The DNA for the CDR3 is TGTGCCACCAGCAGAGAGACTAGCGGCTACGAGCAGTACTTC.